This TCR beta chain appears in the sequencing data of a study of blood T cell repertoires in COVID-19. Clones were read by immunoSEQ multiplex PCR, and TCRdb kept only the in-frame ones, dropping some. The profile covers around 300,000 clones, with roughly 86% appearing a single time and about 2.7% taken by the ten largest. Trimming pared 4 bases from V and 2 bases from J, leaving 9 bases between. This CDR3 is 13 amino acids long. CDR1 SQVTM and CDR2 ANQGSEA come from the germline V gene. This clone occurred once. The sequencing sample was made of PBMCs or T cells enriched from blood (not recorded which). This TCR derives from a woman between 18 and 29 years old who had recovered from COVID-19. The chain combines TRBV29-1 with TRBJ2-1, with D possibly being TRBD2 (5 bases). The CDR3 reads CSVVSGTYNEQFF. For the CDR3, the DNA is TGCAGCGTTGTCAGCGGAACCTACAATGAGCAGTTCTTC.